Below are 10 T cell receptor beta chains sequenced from a single sample in a study of neoadjuvant anti-PD-1 for oral cavity cancer. Sequencing was performed with immunoSEQ multiplex PCR; in TCRdb, only in-frame clones are kept and a portion is missing. The top ten clones hold approximately 3% of a sample with tens of thousands of clones, approximately 82% of them seen once. The source material was PBMCs, sampled before nivolumab (anti-PD-1) treatment. The source of these receptors is a person aged 35-79 years with oral cavity squamous cell carcinoma.

The chain employs TRBV5-6 and TRBJ1-5; D is uncertain. The V and J ends lost 0 bases and 7 bases respectively, with 14 bases between them. Germline CDR1 SGHDT, CDR2 YYEEEE. This CDR3 has 15 amino acids. This CDR3 is CASSLAPDGKQPQHF. For the CDR3, the DNA is TGTGCCAGCAGCTTGGCGCCAGACGGTAAACAGCCCCAGCATTTT.

V and J are TRBV10-3 and TRBJ2-7, with 7 bases identical to TRBD1. The germline V gene has CDR1 ENHRY and CDR2 SYGVKD. This CDR3 is 14 amino acids long. V gave up 7 bases and J gave up 2 bases; unmatched junction bases: 8. CDR3 sequence reads: CAINTRDSTYEQYF. CDR3 in DNA: TGTGCCATCAATACGAGGGACAGTACCTACGAGCAGTACTTC.

Only a few counts were recorded for this clone. The chain joins TRBV5-4 to TRBJ2-7, with D perhaps TRBD2 (5 bases). Trimming left V 1 base short and J 5 bases short, with 13 bases between. CDR1 is SGHNT and CDR2 is YYREEE in the germline V gene (reference sequence). This CDR3 spans 14 amino acids. In nucleotides, the CDR3 is TGTGCCAGCAGCTTGCCCGGGAAAGCACACGAGCAGTACTTC. Residues: CASSLPGKAHEQYF.

The chain couples TRBV15 to TRBJ1-5; no definite D call. CDR1 is LNHNV and CDR2 is YYDKDF in the germline V gene (reference sequence). The CDR3 is made up of 17 amino acids. The V end was cut by 0 bases, the J end by 3 bases, with 15 bases between. CDR3: CATSRDTLGQLNQPQHF. As DNA, the CDR3 is TGTGCCACCAGCAGAGACACCCTGGGCCAACTCAATCAGCCCCAGCATTTT.

The chain employs TRBV10-3 and TRBJ2-1; 9 positions match TRBD2. The CDR3 contains 18 residues. CDR1 is ENHRY and CDR2 is SYGVKD in the germline V gene. V lost 6 bases to trimming and J lost 9 bases; unmatched junction nucleotides: 21. CDR3 in amino acids: CAIRAGAGGSGRRGEQFF. Written as DNA, the CDR3 is TGTGCCATCAGAGCGGGGGCGGGCGGTAGCGGGAGACGAGGTGAGCAGTTCTTC.

This chain uses TRBV6-1 with TRBJ2-7; 9 bases are shared with TRBD1. V trimming: 4 bases; J trimming: 5 bases; junction bases outside the gene matches: 9. The CDR3 is 15 residues long. CDR1 and CDR2 (germline): MNHNS, SASEGT. CDR3 region: CASSVEGTGSHEQYF. CDR3 nucleotides: TGTGCCAGCAGTGTAGAGGGGACAGGGTCCCACGAGCAGTACTTC.

The chain employs TRBV2 and TRBJ2-1; 14 bases match TRBD2. Trimming took 9 bases from V and 9 from J; bases not matched to a gene: 4. Per germline, CDR1 SNHLY and CDR2 FYNNEI. This CDR3 spans 13 amino acids. CDR3 sequence: CARGLAGGGEQFF. The CDR3 region has the DNA TGTGCCAGAGGACTAGCGGGAGGTGGTGAGCAGTTCTTC.

The V call is TRBV27, the J call TRBJ2-5; 7 nucleotides align to TRBD2. Germline-derived CDR1 and CDR2 are MNHEY and SMNVEV (reference sequence). The CDR3 covers 17 residues. After removal of 7 bases from V and 5 bases from J, the junction contained 19 bases not matched to a gene. The CDR3 is CASKLTGTINGWETQYF. Here the CDR3 DNA reads TGTGCCAGCAAACTCACGGGGACTATCAACGGGTGGGAGACCCAGTACTTC.

J is TRBJ1-3 and V is TRBV5-1; 9 nucleotides match TRBD1. Per germline, CDR1 SGHRS and CDR2 YFSETQ. The CDR3 extends over 16 amino acids. The ends lost 3 bases at V and 2 bases at J; junction bases unmatched: 6. The CDR3 region has the DNA TGCGCCAGCAGCTCGACACAGGGGGCGCCTGGAAACACCATATATTTT. As protein: CASSSTQGAPGNTIYF.

The V call is TRBV2, the J call TRBJ2-2; D perhaps matches TRBD1 (5 bases). This CDR3 has 14 residues. The V end was cut by 1 base, the J end by 8 bases, with 11 bases between. Germline V CDR1 and CDR2: SNHLY, FYNNEI. Written as DNA, the CDR3 is TGTGCCAGCAGTGAAGGGGGCTTTGGTGGGGAGCTGTTTTTT. Translation gives CASSEGGFGGELFF.